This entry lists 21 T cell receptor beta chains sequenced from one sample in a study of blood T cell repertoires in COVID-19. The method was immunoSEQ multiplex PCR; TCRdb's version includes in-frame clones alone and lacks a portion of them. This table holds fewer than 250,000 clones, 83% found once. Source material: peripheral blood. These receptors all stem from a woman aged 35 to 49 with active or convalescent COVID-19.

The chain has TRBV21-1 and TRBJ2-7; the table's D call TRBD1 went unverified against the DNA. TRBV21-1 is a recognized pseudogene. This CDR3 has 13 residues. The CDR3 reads CASSSHDGQGQYF. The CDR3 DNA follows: TGTGCCAGCAGCTCTCACGATGGACAGGGGCAGTACTTC.

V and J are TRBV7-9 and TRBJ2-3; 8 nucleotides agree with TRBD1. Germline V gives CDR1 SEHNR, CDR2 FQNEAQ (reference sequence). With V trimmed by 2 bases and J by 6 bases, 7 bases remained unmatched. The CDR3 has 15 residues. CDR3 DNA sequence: TGTGCCAGCAGCTTACAGGGGGCGTCGGCGGATACGCAGTATTTT. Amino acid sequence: CASSLQGASADTQYF.

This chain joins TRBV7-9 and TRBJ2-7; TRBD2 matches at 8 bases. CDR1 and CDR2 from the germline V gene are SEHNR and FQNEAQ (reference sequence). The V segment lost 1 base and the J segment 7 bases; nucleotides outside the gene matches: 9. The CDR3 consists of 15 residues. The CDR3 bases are TGTGCCAGCAGCTTAGTGGCTAGCGGGTTTTCGGAGCAGTACTTC. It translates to CASSLVASGFSEQYF.

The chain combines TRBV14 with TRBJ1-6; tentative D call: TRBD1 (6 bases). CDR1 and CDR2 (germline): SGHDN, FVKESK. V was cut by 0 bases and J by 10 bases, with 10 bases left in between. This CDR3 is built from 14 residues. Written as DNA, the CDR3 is TGTGCCAGCAGCCAAGACCACAGGGTCTCACCCCTCCACTTT. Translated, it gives CASSQDHRVSPLHF.

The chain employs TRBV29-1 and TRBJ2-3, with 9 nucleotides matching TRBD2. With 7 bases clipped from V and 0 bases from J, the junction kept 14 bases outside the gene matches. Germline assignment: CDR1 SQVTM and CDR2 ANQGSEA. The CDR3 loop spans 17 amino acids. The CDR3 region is CSGLIGLASHSTDTQYF. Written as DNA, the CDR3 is TGCAGCGGACTCATCGGACTAGCGTCCCATAGCACAGATACGCAGTATTTT.

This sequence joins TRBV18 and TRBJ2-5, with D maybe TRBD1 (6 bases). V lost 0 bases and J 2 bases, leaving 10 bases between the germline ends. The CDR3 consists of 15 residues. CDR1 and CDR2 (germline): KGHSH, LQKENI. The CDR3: CASSPPSRGQETQYF. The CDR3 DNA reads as TGTGCCAGCTCACCACCGTCCAGGGGACAAGAGACCCAGTACTTC.

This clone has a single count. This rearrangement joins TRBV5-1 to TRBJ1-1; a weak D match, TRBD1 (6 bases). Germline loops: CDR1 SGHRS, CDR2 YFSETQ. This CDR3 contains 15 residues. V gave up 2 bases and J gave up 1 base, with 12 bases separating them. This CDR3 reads CASSFLGGANTEAFF. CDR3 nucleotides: TGCGCCAGCAGCTTTCTTGGGGGCGCGAACACTGAAGCTTTCTTT. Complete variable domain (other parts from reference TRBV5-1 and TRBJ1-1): KAGVTQTPRYLIKTRGQQVTLSCSPISGHRSVSWYQQTPGQGLQFLFEYFSETQRNKGNFPGRFSGRQFSNSRSEMNVSTLELGDSALYLCASSFLGGANTEAFFGQGTRLTVV.

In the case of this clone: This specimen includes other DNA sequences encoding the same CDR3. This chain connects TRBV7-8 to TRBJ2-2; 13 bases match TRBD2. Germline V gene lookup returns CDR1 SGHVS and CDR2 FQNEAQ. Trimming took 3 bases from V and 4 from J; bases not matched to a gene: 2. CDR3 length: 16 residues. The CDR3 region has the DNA TGTGCCAGCAGCTTGAGGACTAGCGGGGGCACCGGGGAGCTGTTTTTT. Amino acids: CASSLRTSGGTGELFF.

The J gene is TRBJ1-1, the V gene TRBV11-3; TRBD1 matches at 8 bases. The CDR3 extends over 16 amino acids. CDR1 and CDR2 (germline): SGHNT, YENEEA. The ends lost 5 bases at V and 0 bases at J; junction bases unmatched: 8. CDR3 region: CASSRQGTGLNTEAFF. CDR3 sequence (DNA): TGTGCCAGCAGCCGACAGGGGACAGGCTTGAACACTGAAGCTTTCTTT.

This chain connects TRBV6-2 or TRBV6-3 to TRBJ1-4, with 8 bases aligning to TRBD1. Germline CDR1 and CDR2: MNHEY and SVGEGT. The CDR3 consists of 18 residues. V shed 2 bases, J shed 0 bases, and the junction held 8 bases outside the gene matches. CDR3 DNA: TGTGCCAGCAGTTACCCTGACAGGGGCCTTGCAACTAATGAAAAACTGTTTTTT. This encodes CASSYPDRGLATNEKLFF.

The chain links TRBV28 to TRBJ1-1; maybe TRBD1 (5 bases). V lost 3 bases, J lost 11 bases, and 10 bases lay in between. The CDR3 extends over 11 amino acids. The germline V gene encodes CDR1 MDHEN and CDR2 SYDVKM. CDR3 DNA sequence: TGTGCCAGCAGTTTCAGGGTGGGGGCTTTCTTT. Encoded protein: CASSFRVGAFF.

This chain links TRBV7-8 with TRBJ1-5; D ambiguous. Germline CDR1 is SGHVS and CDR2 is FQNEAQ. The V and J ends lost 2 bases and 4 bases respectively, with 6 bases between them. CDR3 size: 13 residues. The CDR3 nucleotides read TGTGCCAGCAGCTTAAGCCGTAATCAGCCCCAGCATTTT. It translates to CASSLSRNQPQHF.

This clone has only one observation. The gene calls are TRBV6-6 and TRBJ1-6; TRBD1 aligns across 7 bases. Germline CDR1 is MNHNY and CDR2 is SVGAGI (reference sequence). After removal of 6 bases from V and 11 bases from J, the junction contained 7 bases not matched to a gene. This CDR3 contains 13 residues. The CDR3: CASRPDRAAPLHF. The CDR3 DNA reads TGTGCCAGCAGACCCGACAGGGCTGCACCCCTCCACTTT.

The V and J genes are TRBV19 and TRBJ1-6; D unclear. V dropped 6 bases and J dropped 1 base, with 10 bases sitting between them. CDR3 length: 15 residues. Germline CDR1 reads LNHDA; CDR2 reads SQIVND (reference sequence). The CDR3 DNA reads TGTGCCAGTAGCGCGGGGTTGTCCTATAATTCACCCCTCCACTTT. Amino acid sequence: CASSAGLSYNSPLHF.

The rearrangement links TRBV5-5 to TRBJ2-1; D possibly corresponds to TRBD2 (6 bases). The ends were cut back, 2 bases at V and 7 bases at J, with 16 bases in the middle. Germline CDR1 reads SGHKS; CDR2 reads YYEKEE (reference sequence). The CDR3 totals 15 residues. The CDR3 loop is CASSFGGIGNNEQFF. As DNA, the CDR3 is TGTGCCAGCAGCTTTGGAGGGATCGGGAATAATGAGCAGTTCTTC.

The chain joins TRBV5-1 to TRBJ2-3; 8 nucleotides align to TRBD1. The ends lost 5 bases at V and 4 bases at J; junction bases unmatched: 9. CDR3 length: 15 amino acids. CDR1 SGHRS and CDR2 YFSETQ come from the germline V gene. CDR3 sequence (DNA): TGCGCCAGCAGACTGACAGGGGCGAGGGCAGATACGCAGTATTTT. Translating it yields CASRLTGARADTQYF.

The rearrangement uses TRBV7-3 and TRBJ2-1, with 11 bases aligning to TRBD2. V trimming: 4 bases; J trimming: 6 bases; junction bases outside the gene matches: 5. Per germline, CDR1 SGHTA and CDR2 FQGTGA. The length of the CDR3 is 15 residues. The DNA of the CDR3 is TGTGCCAGCAGCTCCTTAGCGGGAGGGCCCAATGAGCAGTTCTTC. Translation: CASSSLAGGPNEQFF.

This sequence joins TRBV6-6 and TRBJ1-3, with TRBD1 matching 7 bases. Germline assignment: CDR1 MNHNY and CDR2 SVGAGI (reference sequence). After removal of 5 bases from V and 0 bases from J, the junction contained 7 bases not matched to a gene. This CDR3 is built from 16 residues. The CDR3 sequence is CASSPPTGRSGNTIYF. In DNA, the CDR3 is TGTGCCAGCAGTCCCCCGACAGGGCGCTCTGGAAACACCATATATTTT.

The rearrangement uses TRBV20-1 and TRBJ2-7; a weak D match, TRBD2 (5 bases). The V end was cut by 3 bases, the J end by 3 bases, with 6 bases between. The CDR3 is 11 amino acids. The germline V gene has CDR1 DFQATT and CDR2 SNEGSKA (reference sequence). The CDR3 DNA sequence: TGCAGTGCTAGCCGGGGCTACGAGCAGTACTTC. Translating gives CSASRGYEQYF.

CDR3 bases: TGTGCTAGTGGTCCGCCAGGGGTCCAAGAGACCCAGTACTTC. This codes for CASGPPGVQETQYF. The chain employs TRBV12-5 and TRBJ2-5; D is possibly TRBD1 (6 bases). The length of the CDR3 is 14 residues. Trimming removed 5 bases at V and 1 base at J, with 11 bases between. Germline V gene data show CDR1 as LGHNT and CDR2 as FRNRAP.

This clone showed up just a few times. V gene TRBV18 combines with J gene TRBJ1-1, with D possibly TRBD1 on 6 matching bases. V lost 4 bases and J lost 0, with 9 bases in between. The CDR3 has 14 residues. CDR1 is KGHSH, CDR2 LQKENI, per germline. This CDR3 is CASSQQGLNTEAFF. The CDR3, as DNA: TGTGCCAGCTCACAACAGGGACTGAACACTGAAGCTTTCTTT.